This entry features one TCR beta chain sequence. No antigen is known for it. There are no base qualities to consult, and no much larger clone falls within one base. The record originates from a study of shared clonotypes between healthy human individuals (dated by TCRdb to about 2020). About the investigation overall: The cohort comprised two women and three men aged 18 to 49 years. For each donor, CD4 naive and CD4 memory were each run on three plates, CD8 naive on two plates, and CD8 memory on one plate. The study deeply sequenced blood TCR repertoires of roughly five healthy adults to estimate repertoire size and the extent of clonotype sharing between individuals. Libraries were prepared and TCR repertoires were sequenced by different laboratories using diverse techniques, in order to increase sequencing depth and limit assay-specific biases. Per donor, leukapheresis produced somewhere between about 0.94 and 9.5 billion PBMCs.

The CDR3 numbers 15 residues from cysteine through phenylalanine. CDR3 DNA only is kept here, 45 bases in frame from base 1. V loses 1 base, J loses 5 bases, and the germline ends lie 16 bases apart. Looking up the germline V gene (reference sequence) yields CDR1 SGHNT and CDR2 YYREEE. Using the deep immunoSEQ assay, multiplex PCR amplified TCR CDR3 regions from genomic DNA. Extracted genomic DNA from each cell subset was spread evenly across all wells of several immunoSEQ 96-well plates, with each plate serving as a replicate. For sorted subsets, 200 to 250 ng genomic DNA, equal to some 30,000 T cell genomes, was loaded into each replicate PCR. Purified libraries were measured with a Qubit 3.0 fluorometer, size-checked on a Bioanalyzer 2100, and measured again with the KAPA Library Quantification kit. Every immunoSEQ 96-well plate was sequenced on a separate single-read 150-cycle Illumina NextSeq 550 flow cell. From the authors' description of their analysis: Because the immunoSEQ output included only junctional sequences and no quality scores, the filtering could not be the same as the filtering used for full-length reads. To assign V/J genes and CDR3, sequences were annotated against IMGT germline references using PyIR, a Python wrapper for IgBLAST v1.9. Reads were filtered out if the reads had weak V/J assignments (E-value above 1e-6), no CDR3, stop codons, out-of-frame junctions, or ambiguous translated residues. V3J clonotypes were defined by identical inferred V gene, J gene, and CDR3 amino acid sequence. To compute the percentage overlap between repertoires, the number of shared unique clonotypes was divided by the size of the smaller repertoire. Three approaches were used to assess repertoire richness: RTK rarefaction, the Chao1 estimator, and Recon v2.1 estimates of unobserved clonotypes. For all TCRbeta clonotypes obtained by the gDNA method from four donors, generation probabilities were computed with OLGA. Sourced from immuneACCESS, this table was stored by TCRdb with only in-frame sequences that have V and J called. A share of the clones is absent; for the studies checked, an unresolved V gene accounts for under half, and the remainder has no known explanation. V and J calls and clone size are copied from that table; D and trimming were computed from the DNA. The sample table contains about 600,000 clones; only one count was recorded for roughly 98% of them. The ten largest account for approximately 0.33% of the sample.

CD8 naive samples consisted of CD45RO-negative cells that were positively selected for CCR7, yielding a CD45RA+CCR7+ population without TemRA cells. Donors were healthy HIV-negative adults with no recently reported acute infections or vaccinations. All donors were Caucasian adults living in Nashville, Tennessee, USA. Blood was collected by leukapheresis, and PBMCs were isolated by Ficoll-Histopaque density gradient centrifugation and then cryopreserved in liquid nitrogen vapor phase. Purity and quantity of every magnetically sorted T cell population were checked by analytical flow cytometry. Each sorted fraction had its genomic DNA isolated and then quantified by UV absorbance on a Nanodrop 2000c. The full study reports these points: Sharing across several donors was observed for approximately 4.6% of naive CD4, about 3.2% of naive CD8, 2% to 2.5% of memory CD4, and 0.4% of memory CD8 clonotypes. Based on pairwise subsampling, the degree of clonotype sharing among donors was expected to be affected by sequencing depth. Naive subsets generally had larger estimated clonotype richness than memory subsets. Incomplete sequencing was indicated by rarefaction of sorted-subset datasets, despite the large sequencing depth. Only blood was sampled, and tissue TCR repertoires likely differ from those in blood. Compared with non-shared clonotypes, clonotypes shared by all four sorted-subset donors had higher generation probabilities. The small number of donors limited the genetic and exposure-history diversity represented.

The clonotype comes from a man under 40 in good health. The chain was built from TRBV5-4 and TRBJ2-7; the D segment could be TRBD1, given 5 matching bases. The sequenced material came from naive CD8+ T cells sorted from blood. The sample's cell subset or site, from its label and the paper: CD45RA+CCR7+. The nucleotide sequence reads TGTGCCAGCAGCTTGATCACAGGAGCCTCTCACGAGCAGTACTTC. This gives the protein CASSLITGASHEQYF.